This T cell receptor (beta chain) was documented in a study of blood T cell repertoires in COVID-19. Study background: Sites across the United States, Italy and Spain contributed samples from acute and convalescent COVID-19.

In the original analysis: Reference gene primer amplification gave estimated nucleated cell counts. This table comes from immunoSEQ multiplex PCR, and its TCRdb copy is limited to in-frame clones, with some not included. Clone size and the V and J calls come from that table; the DNA yielded D and trimming. The data contain 9,500 to 15,000 clones, 73% of them singletons. The CDR3 has 12 amino acids. Trimming stripped 2 bases from V and 8 bases from J, with 9 bases between. CDR1 is MDHEN and CDR2 is SYDVKM in the germline V gene. This TCR was sampled from a human donor in a cohort sampled during active COVID-19. The chain employs TRBV28 and TRBJ1-2; D remains ambiguous. Sequencing used peripheral blood. The CDR3 spells CASSLKLYGYTF. DNA of the CDR3: TGTGCCAGCAGTTTAAAACTATACGGCTACACCTTC.